The source of this T cell receptor beta chain is a study of blood T cells in healthy people across ages. PBMCs, at least 6.5 million per sample, were isolated. In its sample, this clonotype was seen a few times. A J-beta primer mix and a sample-barcoded 5' primer were used in a second PCR of roughly 6 to 11 cycles. TCRdb passed the 5' RACE reads through MiXCR, listing each CDR3 protein once. The sample lists 850,000 to 1,000,000 distinct CDR3 sequences, around 48% occurring once. Germline V gene sequence: CDR1 ENHRY, CDR2 SYGVKD. The CDR3 has 13 residues. V lost 2 bases to trimming and J lost 3 bases, with 8 bases between them.

Sequencing used blood. The rearrangement joins TRBV10-3 to TRBJ2-7, with a weak D call TRBD1 (6 bases). The receptor was derived from a man under 40 in good health. The CDR3 DNA reads as TGTGCCATCAGTGAGCGGGACAACTACGAGCAGTACTTC. This gives the protein CAISERDNYEQYF.